This T cell receptor (beta chain) was identified in a study of blood T cell repertoires in COVID-19. Study information: The samples span acute and convalescent COVID-19 from the United States, Italy and Spain.

Here immunoSEQ multiplex PCR was the method, and the copy in TCRdb shows in-frame clones only, minus some. This table has 100,000 to 150,000 clones, around four fifths appearing once. V was shortened by 0 bases and J by 2 bases, with 11 bases between the two germline ends. The CDR3 spans 15 residues. The V gene's germline CDR1 is ENHRY and CDR2 SYGVKD. This clone was seen only once. This clonotype was obtained from a man between 60 and 75 years old with acute or convalescent COVID-19. The V call is TRBV10-3, the J call TRBJ2-7, with D perhaps matching TRBD2 (6 bases). The specimen sequenced was peripheral blood. CDR3 region: CAISESAGPTYEQYF. Written as DNA, the CDR3 is TGTGCCATCAGTGAGTCGGCGGGACCTACCTACGAGCAGTACTTC.